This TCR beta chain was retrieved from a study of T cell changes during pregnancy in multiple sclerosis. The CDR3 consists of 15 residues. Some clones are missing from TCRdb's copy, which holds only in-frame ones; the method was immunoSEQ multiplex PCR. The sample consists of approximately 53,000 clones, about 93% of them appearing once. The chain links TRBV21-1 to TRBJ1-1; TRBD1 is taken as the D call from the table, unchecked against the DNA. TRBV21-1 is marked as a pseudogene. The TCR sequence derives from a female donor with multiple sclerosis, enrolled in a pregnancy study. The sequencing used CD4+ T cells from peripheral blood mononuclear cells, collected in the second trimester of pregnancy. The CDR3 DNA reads TGTGCCAGCAGCAAAGTGGGGACAGGGGGCGAGGAAGCTTTCTTT. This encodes CASSKVGTGGEEAFF.